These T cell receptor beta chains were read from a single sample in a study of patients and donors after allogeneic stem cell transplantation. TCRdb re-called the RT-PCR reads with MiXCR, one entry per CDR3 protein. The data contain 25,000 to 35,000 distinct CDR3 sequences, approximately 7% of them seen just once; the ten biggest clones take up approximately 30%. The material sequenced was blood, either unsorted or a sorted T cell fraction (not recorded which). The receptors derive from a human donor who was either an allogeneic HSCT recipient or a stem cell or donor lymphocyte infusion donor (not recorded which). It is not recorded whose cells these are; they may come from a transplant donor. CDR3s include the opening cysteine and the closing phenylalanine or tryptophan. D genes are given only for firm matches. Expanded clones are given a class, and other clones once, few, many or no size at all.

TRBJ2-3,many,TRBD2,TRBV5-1,TGCGCCAGCAGCTTGACCCTAGCGGGCAGCGGGGTCACGCAGTATTTT,CASSLTLAGSGVTQYF
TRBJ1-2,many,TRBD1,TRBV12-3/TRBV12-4,TGTGCCAGCAGTTTATACGTTGGGGACAGGGCAACCTATGGCTACACCTTC,CASSLYVGDRATYGYTF
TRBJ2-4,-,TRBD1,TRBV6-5,TGTGCCAGCAGGGGACAGGGAAGCATTCAGTACTTC,CASRGQGSIQYF
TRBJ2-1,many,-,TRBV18,TGTGCCAGCTCACCATCCCCCGAGACCCTCTACAATGAGCAGTTCTTC,CASSPSPETLYNEQFF
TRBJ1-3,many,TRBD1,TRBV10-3,TGTGCCACTGGGGACAGGGGAATAAACACCATATATTTC,CATGDRGINTIYF
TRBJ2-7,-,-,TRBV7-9,TGTTCCAGCAGCCCCCGGGAGAACGAGCAGTACTTC,CSSSPRENEQYF
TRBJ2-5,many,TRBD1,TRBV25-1,TGTGCCAGCAGTGAGTCCGGGACAGCTAAAGAGACCCAGTACTTC,CASSESGTAKETQYF
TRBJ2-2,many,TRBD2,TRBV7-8,TGTGCCAGCAGCTTAGCGGGGGGACTAGCGGGAGAGCTGTTTTTT,CASSLAGGLAGELFF
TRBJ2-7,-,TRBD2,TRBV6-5,TGTGCCAGCAGTCGGATGGGACTAGCGGGAAGGGAGCAGTACTTC,CASSRMGLAGREQYF
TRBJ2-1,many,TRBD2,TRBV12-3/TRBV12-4,TGTGCCAGCAGTCTCACCCGGGTTAGCGGGAGGATCTACAATGAGCAGTTCTTC,CASSLTRVSGRIYNEQFF
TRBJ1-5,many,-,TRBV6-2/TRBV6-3,TGTGCCAGCCTCTCGCCAACCTCCGGGAGAAATCAGCCCCAGCATTTT,CASLSPTSGRNQPQHF
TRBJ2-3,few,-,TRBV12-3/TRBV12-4,TGTGCCAGCAGTTTACGGGGCTGGGTCACGGGTACGCAGTATTTT,CASSLRGWVTGTQYF
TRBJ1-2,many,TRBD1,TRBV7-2,TGTGCCAGCAGCCTAGGGACAGGCTCCCTGAAGGGGGGCTACACCTTC,CASSLGTGSLKGGYTF
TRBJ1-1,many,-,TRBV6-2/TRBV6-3,TGTGCCAGCAGTTACCGGGGAACTCAGGGTACTGAAGCTTTCTTT,CASSYRGTQGTEAFF
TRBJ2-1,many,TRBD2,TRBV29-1,TGCAGCGCCCAGGGACTAGCGGGAGGGAACTACAATGAGCAGTTCTTC,CSAQGLAGGNYNEQFF
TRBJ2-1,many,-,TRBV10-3,TGTGCCACCGAGCTCGGACGGGGAAATGAGCAGTTCTTC,CATELGRGNEQFF
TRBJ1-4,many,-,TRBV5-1,TGCGCCAGCAGCTTGGGTGCTAATGAAAAACTGTTTTTT,CASSLGANEKLFF
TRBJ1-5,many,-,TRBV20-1,TGCAGTGCTAGACACAGGCGCAATCAGCCCCAGCATTTT,CSARHRRNQPQHF
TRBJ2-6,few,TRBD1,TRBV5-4,TGTGCCAGCAGGCAGGGACAGGGTCTATCTGGGGCCAACGTCCTGACTTTC,CASRQGQGLSGANVLTF
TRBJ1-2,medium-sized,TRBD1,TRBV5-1,TGCGCCAGCAGCTTGGCGGGGGACAGCAGCTACACCTTC,CASSLAGDSSYTF
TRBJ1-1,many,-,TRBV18,TGTGCCACCTCAAGAGGTCTAGGCATGAACACTGAAGCTTTCTTT,CATSRGLGMNTEAFF
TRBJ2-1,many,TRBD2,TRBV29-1,TGCAGCGTTTCTAAAAGCGGGAGCTACAATGAGCAGTTCTTC,CSVSKSGSYNEQFF
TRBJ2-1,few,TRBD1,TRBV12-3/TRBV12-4,TGTGCCAGCAGACCACAAGAGGGACAGACTTACAATGAGCAGTTCTTC,CASRPQEGQTYNEQFF
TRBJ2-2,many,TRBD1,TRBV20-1,TGCAGTGCTAGAGATCCAGGGGGTCCCGGGGAGCTGTTTTTT,CSARDPGGPGELFF
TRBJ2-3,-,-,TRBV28,TGTGCCAGCAGCCTGGACCTAGGCACAGATACGCAGTATTTT,CASSLDLGTDTQYF
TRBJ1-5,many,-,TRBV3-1,TGTGCCAGCAGCCAAGAGGCAGGGCATCAGCCCCAGCATTTT,CASSQEAGHQPQHF
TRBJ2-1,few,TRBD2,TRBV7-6,TGTGCCAGCAGTATAGCGGGAGGACCCTACAATGAGCAGTTCTTC,CASSIAGGPYNEQFF
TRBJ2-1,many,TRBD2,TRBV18,TGTGCCAGCTCATCTAGCGGGACCGCCTACAATGAGCAGTTCTTC,CASSSSGTAYNEQFF
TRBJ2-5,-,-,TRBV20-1,TGCAGTGCCCCCGCTAGTACTGAGACCCAGTACTTC,CSAPASTETQYF
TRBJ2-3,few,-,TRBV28,TGTGCCAGCACCGGGGACATGAGCACAGATACGCAGTATTTT,CASTGDMSTDTQYF
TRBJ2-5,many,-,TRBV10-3,TGTGCCACCGCAAGAGAACAGCAAGAGACCCAGTACTTC,CATAREQQETQYF
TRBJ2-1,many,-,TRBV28,TGTGCCAGCAGAACTCCGGGACACACGTACAATGAGCAGTTCTTC,CASRTPGHTYNEQFF
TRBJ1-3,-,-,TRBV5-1,TGCGCCAGCAGCTTAACGAGCTCTGGAAACACCATATATTTT,CASSLTSSGNTIYF
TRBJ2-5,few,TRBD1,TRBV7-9,TGTGCCAGCAGCTCCTGGGACAGACAAGAGACCCAGTACTTC,CASSSWDRQETQYF
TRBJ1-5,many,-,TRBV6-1,TGTGCCAGCAGTCCGGGCCCCTGGGGTCAGCCCCAGCATTTT,CASSPGPWGQPQHF
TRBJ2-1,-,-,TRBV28,TGTGCCAGCAGTCTTCGTCGCGTCAGAGAGCAGTTCTTC,CASSLRRVREQFF
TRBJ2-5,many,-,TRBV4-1,TGCGCCAGCAGCCATTGGGATGAGACCCAGTACTTC,CASSHWDETQYF
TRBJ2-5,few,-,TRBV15,TGTGCCACCAGCAGACCACAAGAGACCCAGTACTTC,CATSRPQETQYF
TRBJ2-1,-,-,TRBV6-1,TGTGCCAGCAGTGAAGCGCTTCCGGGGGCGGCCGCTTTTAATGAGCAGTTCTTC,CASSEALPGAAAFNEQFF